Below are 13 T cell receptor beta chains sequenced from a single sample in a study of tumor and adjacent non-tumor tissue in lung cancer. No cell sorting was done before RNA was extracted from the tissue. Three rounds of nested PCR, following a modified ARM-PCR protocol, produced the TCRbeta library. TCRdb re-analysed the multiplex PCR reads in MiXCR, keeping a single row per CDR3 protein. The sample holds about 80,000 distinct CDR3 sequences; 72% are singletons and the top ten take 8% to 9.5%. Sequenced material: lung tumor tissue. Every receptor here comes from a woman aged 40 to 50 with non-small cell lung cancer.

With respect to this clonotype: No conserved phenylalanine or tryptophan is present at the end of the CDR3, so a read error is the likely explanation. The chain uses TRBV6-6 and TRBJ1-1; D is possibly TRBD1 (6 bases). The CDR3 runs 14 residues. Germline-derived CDR1 and CDR2 are MNHNY and SVGAGI (reference sequence). CDR3 protein: CASSYGQLNTVAFS. The DNA of the CDR3 is TGTGCCAGCAGTTACGGACAGCTGAACACTGTAGCTTTCTCT.

A note on this clonotype: This may be a read error: a much more frequent sequence differs by one nucleotide. The rearrangement uses TRBV5-1 and TRBJ2-5; D may be TRBD2 (5 bases). This CDR3 contains 13 residues. Germline V gene sequence: CDR1 SGHRS, CDR2 YFSETQ. The V end lost 7 bases, the J end lost 4 bases, and 14 bases lay between the germline ends. The CDR3 spells CASGSGALETQYF. As DNA, the CDR3 is TGCGCCAGCGGGAGCGGAGCTCTAGAGACCCAGTACTTC.

The gene calls are TRBV6-5 and TRBJ2-7; TRBD1 agrees at 7 bases. Looked up from germline, CDR1 is MNHEY and CDR2 is SVGAGI. The CDR3 contains 16 residues. The CDR3 nucleotides are TGTGTCTGCAGCCGGGACAGCAAAGGAAGCTCCTACGAGCAGTACTTC. Amino acid sequence: CVCSRDSKGSSYEQYF.

Comment on this clonotype: Its ends do not fully match the called genes, so a read error is possible. V gene TRBV10-2 combines with J gene TRBJ1-5; no definite D call. Germline V CDR1 and CDR2: WSHSY, SAAADI. There are 13 residues in the CDR3. CDR3 residues: CASSERSNQSQHF. CDR3 DNA: TGCGCCAGCAGTGAACGCAGCAATCAGTCCCAGCATTTT.

This clonotype was counted ten times or more. V and J are TRBV7-9 and TRBJ2-7; no reliable D call. Germline assignment: CDR1 SEHNR and CDR2 FQNEAQ (reference sequence). The CDR3 contains 11 residues. V lost 5 bases, J lost 6 bases, and 8 bases lay in between. CDR3 sequence reads: CASSATPEQYF. The CDR3 DNA reads as TGTGCCAGCAGCGCCACCCCCGAGCAGTACTTC. The whole variable domain, filled in from reference TRBV7-9 and TRBJ2-7, reads DTGVSQNPRHKITKRGQNVTFRCDPISEHNRLYWYRQTLGQGPEFLTYFQNEAQLEKSRLLSDRFSAERPKGSFSTLEIQRTEQGDSAMYLCASSATPEQYFGPGTRLTVT.

This clonotype was observed once. A much larger clone differs from this one at a single base, so this may be a read error. V is TRBV20-1 and J is TRBJ2-1; D perhaps matches TRBD2 (5 bases). Germline loops: CDR1 DFQATT, CDR2 SNEGSKA (reference sequence). This CDR3 spans 12 amino acids. This chain's CDR3 is CSTRGLFNEQFF. CDR3 nucleotide sequence: TGCAGTACTAGAGGGCTTTTCAATGAGCAGTTCTTC.

Turning to this clonotype: At one boundary the junction diverges from the germline segment, which might be a read error. V is TRBV5-6 and J is TRBJ2-5; no definite D call. The germline V gene has CDR1 SGHDT and CDR2 YYEEEE. CDR3 size: 14 residues. The CDR3 DNA reads TGTGCCAGAAGCTTGATATGTCAGAAAGAGACGCAGTACTTC. This gives the protein CARSLICQKETQYF.

The chain couples TRBV29-1 to TRBJ2-5; D remains ambiguous. This CDR3 is built from 12 residues. Germline V gene sequence: CDR1 SQVTM, CDR2 ANQGSEA. The germline V and J ends were trimmed by 6 bases and 1 base, with 9 bases remaining between them. DNA for the CDR3: TGCAGCGTGGGGATAGTCCAAGAGACCCAGTACTTC. It translates to CSVGIVQETQYF.

About this clonotype: At one end the junction does not follow the germline gene, possibly because of a read error. This sequence joins TRBV4-1 and TRBJ2-4, with 9 bases matching TRBD2. From germline, CDR1 is MGHRA and CDR2 YSYEKL. The CDR3 is 16 amino acids. DNA for the CDR3: TGCACCAGCAACTCCCCTGGCGGGAGGGCTACGTCTATTCAGTACTTC. It specifies CTSNSPGGRATSIQYF.

A note on this clonotype: The junction departs from germline at one end; a sequencing error may be responsible. V and J are TRBV5-4 and TRBJ1-6, with 9 bases lining up with TRBD1. CDR1 is SGHNT, CDR2 YYREEE, per germline (reference sequence). This CDR3 region has 14 residues. The CDR3, as DNA: TGTGCCAGCAGGCGACAGGGGGTCGATTCACTCCTCCACTTT. Translating it yields CASRRQGVDSLLHF.

This clonotype was seen just once. The conserved closing phenylalanine or tryptophan is absent in this CDR3, likely reflecting a read error. The chain has TRBV11-2 and TRBJ2-1, with TRBD2 matching over 7 bases. Germline loops: CDR1 SGHAT, CDR2 FQNNGV. This CDR3 is 15 amino acids long. DNA of the CDR3: TGTGCCAGCAGATCACAGCGGGGCTCCTACGATGAGCAGTTCTAC. Residues: CASRSQRGSYDEQFY.

Comment on this clonotype: One junction end does not reproduce the germline sequence, and a read error may be involved. The CDR3 DNA reads as TGTGCCAGCAGGGGACAGGCTTGGGTCAAGCAATACTTC. Residues: CASRGQAWVKQYF. The chain employs TRBV6-5 and TRBJ2-7, with 8 bases lining up with TRBD1. Germline assignment: CDR1 MNHEY and CDR2 SVGAGI. This CDR3 is built from 13 residues.

This clonotype was seen at least ten times. J is TRBJ1-2 and V is TRBV12-3 or TRBV12-4; TRBD1 agrees at 7 bases. This CDR3 has 15 amino acids. With V trimmed by 4 bases and J by 2 bases, 7 bases remained unmatched. CDR3 coding DNA: TGTGCCAGCAGTTCTCCCGGACAGGCCAACTATGGCTACACCTTC. It encodes CASSSPGQANYGYTF.